This TCR beta chain was identified in a study of Graves' ophthalmopathy and Graves' hyperthyroidism (dated by TCRdb to 2016 to 2018). In the study overall: Peripheral blood was collected before any treatment was given, at the time of initial diagnosis. TCR beta repertoire signatures were used to distinguish Graves' ophthalmopathy from Graves' hyperthyroidism and to predict progression to ophthalmopathy. In total, some 140 blood samples were TCR-sequenced: under 45 ophthalmopathy, about 75 hyperthyroidism and some 17 hyperthyroidism-to-ophthalmopathy patients. Following sample collection, hyperthyroidism patients were given methimazole at a starting dose of 30 mg daily, and ophthalmopathy patients were given high-dose intravenous methylprednisolone. An independent validation cohort was composed of 18 to 20 hyperthyroidism patients and 17 patients who later progressed from hyperthyroidism to ophthalmopathy. T-cell repertoires of thyroid tissue and blood were compared in over 5 hyperthyroidism patients. To explore V-J signatures that distinguish ophthalmopathy from hyperthyroidism, a discovery set of 100 patients was enrolled, made up of around 40 with ophthalmopathy and 57 with stable hyperthyroidism. Findings and caveats that apply to the study as a whole: Most expanded thyroid clonotypes with a frequency above 0.001 also appeared in blood, which suggests that blood repertoires may reflect the immune response in the thyroid. Sample size was not statistically predetermined, and group allocation was not concealed from the investigators. In cross-validation, the 13-signature model distinguished ophthalmopathy from stable hyperthyroidism with around 90% sensitivity and about 81% specificity, while in the test set the corresponding values were roughly 80% and 75%. In validation, the model predicted ophthalmopathy progression with 70.59% sensitivity and roughly 78% specificity; approximately 12 predicted patients were CT-confirmed with GO in a median of approximately 6.2 months.

Patients with ophthalmopathy had moderately to severely active disease, with a Clinical Activity Score of 3 or more, a NOSPECS grade of 4 or more, and a disease duration of less than 3 months. Patients were excluded if they had other autoimmune diseases, uncontrolled infections, pregnancy or lactation. Diagnosis relied on clinical symptoms, serum thyroxine, TRAb, thyroid ultrasound and orbital computed tomography. Ficoll-Paque density gradient centrifugation was used to isolate PBMCs from about 10 ml of fresh peripheral blood. Total RNA was extracted using Trizol reagent, and RNA quality was checked on an Agilent 2100 Bioanalyzer. For repertoire sequencing, the TCR beta CDR3 regions were amplified from RNA transcripts. The first round was an RT-PCR using HTBI primers with the Qiagen OneStep RT-PCR kit, and this first round was followed by a second-round multiplex PCR, then size selection and purification. Sequencing of the libraries was carried out on an Illumina HiSeq2000 in paired-end mode with 100 bp reads. The study's own analysis went as follows. SOAPnuke was used to process the reads, removing any read that contained adapters or uncalled bases, had a mean Phred below 15, or lacked an exact match to the constant primer or identifier. COPE v1.2.5 was used to merge high-quality paired reads. Each unique nucleotide sequence was treated as a clonotype, and MiTCR v1.1 was used to align the clonotypes to the IMGT TRB V, D and J references. The analysis was limited to V-J combinations with a frequency above 0.0001, which together covered 99% to 99.2% of the repertoires. For each V-J combination, a TCR clonal expansion and chaos score was defined as F50 clonal expansion divided by the chaos observed in the TCRdist matrix. Welch's t-statistics and random forest were used to reduce the features to about a dozen V-J combinations, which were then used as input to a naive Bayes classifier. The Morisita-Horn index was used to measure how similar the thyroid and blood repertoires were. TCRdb itself trimmed the public reads at Q25 with fastp, ran MiXCR and retained productive beta chains. Rows are unified per CDR3 protein, each entry keeping the most common DNA and genes. Here the V and J calls rest on TCRdb's processing, not on the authors' analysis. A total of approximately 330,000 distinct CDR3 sequences appear in this sample, 17% of them only once. The top ten clones comprise around an eighth of the sample.

The CDR3 contains 14 residues, cysteine and phenylalanine counted. Here the CDR3 DNA is all that survives: 42 bases in frame from base 1. The germline V gene yields SGHRS for CDR1 and YFSETQ for CDR2. Cut back by 4 bases and 0 bases, the V and J ends lie 10 bases apart. Points on this clonotype: The antigen it recognizes is unknown. Base qualities are not at hand, and no much larger clone is one base apart.

Recombination connected TRBV5-1 to TRBJ1-1; no D segment can be confidently identified. Source material: peripheral blood. The sequence derives from an adult man with Graves' ophthalmopathy. The nucleotide sequence reads TGCGCCAGCAGCGCCCACTGGGTGAACACTGAAGCTTTCTTT. It specifies CASSAHWVNTEAFF.